Reported below is one TCR beta chain. Indicated treatment: roughly 19 received Ad26.COV2.S at low or high dose, single or two shots; 5 received placebo; per-sample allocation not given. Each sample was drawn 63 days after the first injection (of vaccine or placebo). This CDR3 has 14 amino acids. Germline-derived CDR1 and CDR2 are LGHNA and YSLEER. With 3 bases clipped from V and 3 bases from J, the junction kept 2 bases outside the gene matches. The sample originates from a study of Ad26.COV2.S vaccination and SARS-CoV-2 variants. The wider study: A participant enrolled in the COV1001 Ad26.COV2.S trial arm provided the sample.

Assay used: immunoSEQ multiplex PCR; TCRdb lists only in-frame clones, some missing. Of about 350,000 clones in the sample, 75% to 90% were seen once. This TCR was recovered from a person aged 18-65 years who received the Ad26.COV2.S COVID-19 vaccine or a placebo. The sequences come from peripheral blood, collected in a trial of Ad26.COV2.S vaccine versus placebo. V is TRBV4-3 and J is TRBJ1-1; 9 bases align to TRBD1. The chain's CDR3 is CASSQGQGYTEAFF. The CDR3 nucleotides read TGCGCCAGCAGCCAGGGACAGGGATACACTGAAGCTTTCTTT.